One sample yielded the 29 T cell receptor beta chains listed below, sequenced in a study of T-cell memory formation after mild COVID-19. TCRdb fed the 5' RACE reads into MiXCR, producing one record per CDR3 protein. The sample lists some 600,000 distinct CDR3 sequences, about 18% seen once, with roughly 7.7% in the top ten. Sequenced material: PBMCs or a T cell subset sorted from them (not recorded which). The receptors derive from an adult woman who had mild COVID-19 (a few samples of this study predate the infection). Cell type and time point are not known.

The CDR3 spells CASSTLRRQGNIYGYTF. The CDR3 nucleotides read TGTGCCAGTAGTACCCTACGCCGTCAGGGCAATATCTATGGCTACACCTTC. The chain links TRBV19 to TRBJ1-2; D might be TRBD1 (5 bases). The CDR3 runs 17 residues. CDR1 is LNHDA, CDR2 SQIVND, per germline (reference sequence). V was clipped by 4 bases and J by 4 bases, with 22 bases between them. The full variable domain, its missing parts supplied by reference TRBV19 and TRBJ1-2, is DGGITQSPKYLFRKEGQNVTLSCEQNLNHDAMYWYRQDPGQGLRLIYYSQIVNDFQKGDIAEGYSVSREKKESFPLTVTSAQKNPTAFYLCASSTLRRQGNIYGYTFGSGTRLTVV.

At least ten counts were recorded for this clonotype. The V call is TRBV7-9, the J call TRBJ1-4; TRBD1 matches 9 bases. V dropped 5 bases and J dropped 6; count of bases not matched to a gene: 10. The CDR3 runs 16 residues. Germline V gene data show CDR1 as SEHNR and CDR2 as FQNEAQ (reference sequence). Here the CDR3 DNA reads TGTGCCAGCAGCGGCTACAGGGGGCGCGGGGATGAAAAACTGTTTTTT. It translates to CASSGYRGRGDEKLFF.

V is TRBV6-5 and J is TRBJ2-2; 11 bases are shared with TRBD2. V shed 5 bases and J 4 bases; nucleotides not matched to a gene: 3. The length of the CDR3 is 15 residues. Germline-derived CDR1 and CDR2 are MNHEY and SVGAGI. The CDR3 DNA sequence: TGTGCCAGCAGTGGAACTAGCGGGAGCACCGGGGAGCTGTTTTTT. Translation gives CASSGTSGSTGELFF.

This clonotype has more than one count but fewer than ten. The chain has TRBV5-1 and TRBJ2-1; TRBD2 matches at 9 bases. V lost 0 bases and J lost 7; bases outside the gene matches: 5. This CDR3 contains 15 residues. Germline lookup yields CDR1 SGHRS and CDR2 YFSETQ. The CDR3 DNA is TGCGCCAGCAGCTTGGATAGCGGGGGATGGAATGAGCAGTTCTTC. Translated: CASSLDSGGWNEQFF.

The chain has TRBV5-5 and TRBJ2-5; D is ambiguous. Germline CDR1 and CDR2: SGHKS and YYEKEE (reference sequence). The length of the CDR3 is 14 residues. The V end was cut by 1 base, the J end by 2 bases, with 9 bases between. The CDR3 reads CASSLSMAQETQYF. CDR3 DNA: TGTGCCAGCAGCTTGTCCATGGCACAAGAGACCCAGTACTTC.

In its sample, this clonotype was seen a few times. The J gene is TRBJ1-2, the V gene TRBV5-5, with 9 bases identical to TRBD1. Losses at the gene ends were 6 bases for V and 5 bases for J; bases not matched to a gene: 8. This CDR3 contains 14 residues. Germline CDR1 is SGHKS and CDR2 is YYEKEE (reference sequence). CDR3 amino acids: CASKQGALPYGYTF. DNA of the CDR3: TGTGCCAGCAAACAGGGGGCGCTTCCGTATGGCTACACCTTC.

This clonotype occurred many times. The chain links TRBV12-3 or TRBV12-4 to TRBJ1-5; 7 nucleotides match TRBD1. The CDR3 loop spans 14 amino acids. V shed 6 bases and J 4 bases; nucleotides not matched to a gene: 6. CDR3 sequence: CASRIEGQNQPQHF. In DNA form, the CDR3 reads TGTGCCAGCAGAATAGAGGGACAGAATCAGCCCCAGCATTTT.

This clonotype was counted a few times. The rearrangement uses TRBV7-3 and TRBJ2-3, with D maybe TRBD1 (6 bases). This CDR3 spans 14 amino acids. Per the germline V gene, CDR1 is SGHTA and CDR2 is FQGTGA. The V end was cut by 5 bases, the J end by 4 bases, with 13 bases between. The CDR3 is CASSPTGRADTQYF. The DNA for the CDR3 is TGTGCCAGCAGCCCGACAGGCCGGGCAGATACGCAGTATTTT. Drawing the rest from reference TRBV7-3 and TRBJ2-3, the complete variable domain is GAGVSQTPSNKVTEKGKYVELRCDPISGHTALYWYRQSLGQGPEFLIYFQGTGAADDSGLPNDRFFAVRPEGSVSTLKIQRTERGDSAVYLCASSPTGRADTQYFGPGTRLTVL.

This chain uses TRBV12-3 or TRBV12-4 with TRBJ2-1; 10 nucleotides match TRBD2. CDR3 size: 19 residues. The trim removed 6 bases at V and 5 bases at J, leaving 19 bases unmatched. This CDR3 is CASSRLKASGGIIDNEQFF. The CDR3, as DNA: TGTGCCAGCAGCAGACTAAAGGCTAGCGGGGGCATAATCGACAATGAGCAGTTCTTC.

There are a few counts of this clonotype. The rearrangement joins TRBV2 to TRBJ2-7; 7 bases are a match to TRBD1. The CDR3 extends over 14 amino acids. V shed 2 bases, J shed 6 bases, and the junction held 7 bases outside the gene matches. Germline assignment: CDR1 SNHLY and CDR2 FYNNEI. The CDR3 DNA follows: TGTGCCAGCAGTGAACGGACAGGTCCCGGCGAGCAGTACTTC. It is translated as CASSERTGPGEQYF.

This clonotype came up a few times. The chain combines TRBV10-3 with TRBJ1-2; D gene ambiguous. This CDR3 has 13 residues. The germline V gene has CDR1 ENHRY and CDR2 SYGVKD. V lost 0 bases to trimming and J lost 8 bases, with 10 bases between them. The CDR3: CAISESYGVGYTF. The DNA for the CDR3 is TGTGCCATCAGTGAGTCTTACGGGGTCGGCTACACCTTC.

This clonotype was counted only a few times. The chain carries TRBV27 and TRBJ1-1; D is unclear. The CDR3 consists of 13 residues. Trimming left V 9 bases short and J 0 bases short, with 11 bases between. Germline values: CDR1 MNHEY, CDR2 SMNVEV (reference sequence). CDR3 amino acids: CASLTAMNTEAFF. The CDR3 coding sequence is TGTGCCAGTTTGACGGCGATGAACACTGAAGCTTTCTTT.

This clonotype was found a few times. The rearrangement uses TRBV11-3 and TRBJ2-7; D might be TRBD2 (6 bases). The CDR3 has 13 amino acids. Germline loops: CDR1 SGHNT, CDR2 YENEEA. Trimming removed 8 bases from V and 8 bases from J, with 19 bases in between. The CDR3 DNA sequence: TGTGCCAGCCGGACGAGCGGGCTGACAAAGCAGTACTTC. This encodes CASRTSGLTKQYF. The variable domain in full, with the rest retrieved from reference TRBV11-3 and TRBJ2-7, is EAGVVQSPRYKIIEKKQPVAFWCNPISGHNTLYWYLQNLGQGPELLIRYENEEAVDDSQLPKDRFSAERLKGVDSTLKIQPAELGDSAVYLCASRTSGLTKQYFGPGTRLTVT.

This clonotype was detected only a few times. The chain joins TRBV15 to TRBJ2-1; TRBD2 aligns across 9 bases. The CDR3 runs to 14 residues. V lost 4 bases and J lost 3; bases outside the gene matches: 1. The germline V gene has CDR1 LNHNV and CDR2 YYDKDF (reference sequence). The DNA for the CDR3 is TGTGCCACCAGCACAGCGGGGGGCTACAATGAGCAGTTCTTC. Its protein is CATSTAGGYNEQFF.

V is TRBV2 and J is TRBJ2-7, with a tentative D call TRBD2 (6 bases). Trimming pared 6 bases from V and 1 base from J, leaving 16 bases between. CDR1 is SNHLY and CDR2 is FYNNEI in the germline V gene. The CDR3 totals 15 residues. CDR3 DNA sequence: TGTGCCAGCAGAAAAGGGGAGGCTATGTCCTACGAGCAGTACTTC. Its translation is CASRKGEAMSYEQYF.

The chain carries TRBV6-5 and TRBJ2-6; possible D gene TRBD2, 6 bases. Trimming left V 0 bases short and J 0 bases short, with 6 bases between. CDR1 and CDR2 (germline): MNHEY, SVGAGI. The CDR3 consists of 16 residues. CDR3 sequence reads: CASSYSDYSGANVLTF. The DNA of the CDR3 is TGTGCCAGCAGTTACTCGGACTACTCTGGGGCCAACGTCCTGACTTTC.

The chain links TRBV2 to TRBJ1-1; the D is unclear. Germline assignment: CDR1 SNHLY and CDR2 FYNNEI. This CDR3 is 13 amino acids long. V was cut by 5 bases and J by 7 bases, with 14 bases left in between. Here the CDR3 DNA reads TGTGCCAGCAGTAGGGCTAGGCGTCATGAAGCTTTCTTT. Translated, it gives CASSRARRHEAFF. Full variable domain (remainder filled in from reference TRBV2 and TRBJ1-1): EPEVTQTPSHQVTQMGQEVILRCVPISNHLYFYWYRQILGQKVEFLVSFYNNEISEKSEIFDDQFSVERPDGSNFTLKIRSTKLEDSAMYFCASSRARRHEAFFGQGTRLTVV.

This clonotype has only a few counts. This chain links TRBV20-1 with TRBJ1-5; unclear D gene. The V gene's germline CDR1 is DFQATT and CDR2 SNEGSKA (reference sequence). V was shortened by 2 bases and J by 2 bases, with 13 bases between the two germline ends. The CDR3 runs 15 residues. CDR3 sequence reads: CSARSGWQGNQPQHF. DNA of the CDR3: TGCAGTGCTAGATCGGGGTGGCAGGGCAATCAGCCCCAGCATTTT.

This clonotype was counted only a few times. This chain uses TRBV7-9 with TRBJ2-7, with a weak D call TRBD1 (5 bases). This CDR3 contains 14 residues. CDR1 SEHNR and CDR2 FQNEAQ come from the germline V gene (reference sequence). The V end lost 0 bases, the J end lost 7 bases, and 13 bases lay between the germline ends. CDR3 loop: CASSLALGEREQYF. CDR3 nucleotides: TGTGCCAGCAGCTTAGCGCTAGGGGAAAGAGAGCAGTACTTC.

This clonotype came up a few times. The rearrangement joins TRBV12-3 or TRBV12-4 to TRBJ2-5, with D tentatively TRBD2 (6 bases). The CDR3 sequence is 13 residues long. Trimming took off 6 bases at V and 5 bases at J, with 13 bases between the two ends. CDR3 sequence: CASRTDSGETQYF. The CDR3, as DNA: TGTGCCAGCAGGACCGACAGCGGGGAGACCCAGTACTTC.

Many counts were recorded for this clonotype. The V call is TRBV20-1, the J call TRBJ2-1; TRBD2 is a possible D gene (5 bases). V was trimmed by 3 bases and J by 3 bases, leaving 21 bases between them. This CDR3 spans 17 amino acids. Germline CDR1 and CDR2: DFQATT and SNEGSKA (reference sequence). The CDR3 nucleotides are TGCAGTGCTAGGGCCGGGTTCCCGACCGCGGGCTACAATGAGCAGTTCTTC. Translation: CSARAGFPTAGYNEQFF.

The CDR3 DNA reads TGCAGCGTTCAACAGGGGGGCCGTACCTACGAGCAGTACTTC. Protein sequence: CSVQQGGRTYEQYF. This chain connects TRBV29-1 to TRBJ2-7; 8 bases align to TRBD1. V was clipped by 5 bases and J by 2 bases; unmatched bases: 8. Germline CDR1 and CDR2: SQVTM and ANQGSEA. This CDR3 has 14 residues.

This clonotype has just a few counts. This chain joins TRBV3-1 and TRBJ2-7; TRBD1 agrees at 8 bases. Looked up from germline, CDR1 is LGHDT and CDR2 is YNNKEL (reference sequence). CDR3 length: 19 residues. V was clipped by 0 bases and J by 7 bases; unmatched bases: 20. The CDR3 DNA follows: TGTGCCAGCAGCCAAGATCCTTGGACAGGGTCCGTCCCACTACGGGAGCAGTACTTC. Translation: CASSQDPWTGSVPLREQYF.

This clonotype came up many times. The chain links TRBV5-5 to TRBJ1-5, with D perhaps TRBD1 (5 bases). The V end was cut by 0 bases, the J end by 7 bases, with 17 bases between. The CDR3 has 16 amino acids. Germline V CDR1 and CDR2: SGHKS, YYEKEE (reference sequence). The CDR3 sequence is CASSLDSRVVGQPQHF. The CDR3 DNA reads TGTGCCAGCAGCTTGGATTCCAGGGTAGTTGGGCAGCCCCAGCATTTT.

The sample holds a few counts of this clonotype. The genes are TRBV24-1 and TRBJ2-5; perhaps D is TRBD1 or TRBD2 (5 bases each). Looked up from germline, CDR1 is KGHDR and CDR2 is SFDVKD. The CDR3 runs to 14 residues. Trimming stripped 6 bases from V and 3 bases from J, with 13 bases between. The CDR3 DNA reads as TGTGCCACCAGTTCCACCGGGACCGAAGAGACCCAGTACTTC. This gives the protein CATSSTGTEETQYF.

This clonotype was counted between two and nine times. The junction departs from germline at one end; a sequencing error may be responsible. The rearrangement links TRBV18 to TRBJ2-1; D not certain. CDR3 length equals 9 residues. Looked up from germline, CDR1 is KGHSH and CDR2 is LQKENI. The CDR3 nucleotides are TGTGCCAGCTCACTCGTGACTGGGTTC. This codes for CASSLVTGF.

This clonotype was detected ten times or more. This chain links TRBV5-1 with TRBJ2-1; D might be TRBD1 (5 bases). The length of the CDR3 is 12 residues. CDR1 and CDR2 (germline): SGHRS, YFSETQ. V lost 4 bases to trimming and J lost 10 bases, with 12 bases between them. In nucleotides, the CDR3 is TGCGCCAGCAGCCCCAGGGATTCAGAGCAGTTCTTC. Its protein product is CASSPRDSEQFF.

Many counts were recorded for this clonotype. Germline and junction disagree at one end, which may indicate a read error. CDR3 region: CASSLDFGPQGTQYF. CDR3 bases: TGTGCCAGCAGCTTGGACTTCGGTCCCCAAGGGACCCAGTACTTC. J is TRBJ2-5 and V is TRBV5-5; D unclear. CDR3 size: 15 residues. Germline CDR1 reads SGHKS; CDR2 reads YYEKEE (reference sequence).

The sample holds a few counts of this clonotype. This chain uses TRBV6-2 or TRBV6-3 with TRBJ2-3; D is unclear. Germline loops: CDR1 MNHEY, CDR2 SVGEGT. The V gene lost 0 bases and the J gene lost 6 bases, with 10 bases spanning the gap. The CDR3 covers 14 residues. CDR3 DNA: TGTGCCAGCAGTTACTCGATTTCCGGGGATACGCAGTATTTT. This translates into CASSYSISGDTQYF.